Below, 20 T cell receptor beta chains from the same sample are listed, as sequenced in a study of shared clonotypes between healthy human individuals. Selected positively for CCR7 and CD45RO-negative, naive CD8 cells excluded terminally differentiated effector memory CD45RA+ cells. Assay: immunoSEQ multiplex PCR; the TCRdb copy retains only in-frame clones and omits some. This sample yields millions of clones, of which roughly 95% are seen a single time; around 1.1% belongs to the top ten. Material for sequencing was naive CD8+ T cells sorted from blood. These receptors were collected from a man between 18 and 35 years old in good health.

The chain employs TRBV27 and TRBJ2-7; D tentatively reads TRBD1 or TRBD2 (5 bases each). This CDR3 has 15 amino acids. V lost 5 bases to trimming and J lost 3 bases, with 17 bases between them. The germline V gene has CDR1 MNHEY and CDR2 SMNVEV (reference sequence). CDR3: CASSTGTVGIYEQYF. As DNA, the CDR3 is TGTGCCAGCAGTACTGGGACGGTCGGTATCTACGAGCAGTACTTC.

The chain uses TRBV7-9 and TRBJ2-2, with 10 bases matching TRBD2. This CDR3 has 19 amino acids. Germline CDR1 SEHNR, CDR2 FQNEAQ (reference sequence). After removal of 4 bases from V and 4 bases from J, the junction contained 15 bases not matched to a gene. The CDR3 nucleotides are TGTGCCAGCAGCTCCACGGGGGCTACTAGCGGGGTCTTCACCGGGGAGCTGTTTTTT. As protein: CASSSTGATSGVFTGELFF.

CDR3 residues: CASSYGETREKLFF. The CDR3 bases are TGTGCCAGCAGTTATGGAGAGACCCGTGAAAAACTGTTTTTT. The J gene is TRBJ1-4, the V gene TRBV6-5; no definite D call. In germline, CDR1 is MNHEY, CDR2 SVGAGI. This CDR3 spans 14 amino acids. Trimming pared 3 bases from V and 7 bases from J, leaving 12 bases between.

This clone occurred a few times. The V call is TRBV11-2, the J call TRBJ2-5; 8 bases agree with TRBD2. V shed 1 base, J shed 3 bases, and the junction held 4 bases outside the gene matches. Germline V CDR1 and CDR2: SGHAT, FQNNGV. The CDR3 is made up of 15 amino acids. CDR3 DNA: TGTGCCAGCAGCTTAGTGGGGACTAGTAAAGAGACCCAGTACTTC. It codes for CASSLVGTSKETQYF.

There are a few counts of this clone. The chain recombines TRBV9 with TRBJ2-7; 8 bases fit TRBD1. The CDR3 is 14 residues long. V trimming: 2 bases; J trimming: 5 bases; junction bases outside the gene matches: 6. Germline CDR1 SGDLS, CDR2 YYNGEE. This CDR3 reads CASSVDRGVNEQYF. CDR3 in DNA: TGTGCCAGCAGCGTCGACAGGGGTGTAAACGAGCAGTACTTC.

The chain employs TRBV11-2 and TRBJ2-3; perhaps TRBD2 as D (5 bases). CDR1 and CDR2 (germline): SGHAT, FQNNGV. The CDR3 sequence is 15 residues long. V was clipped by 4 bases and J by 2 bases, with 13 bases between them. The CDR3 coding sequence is TGTGCCAGCAGCTGGAGCGGATCCGACACAGATACGCAGTATTTT. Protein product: CASSWSGSDTDTQYF.

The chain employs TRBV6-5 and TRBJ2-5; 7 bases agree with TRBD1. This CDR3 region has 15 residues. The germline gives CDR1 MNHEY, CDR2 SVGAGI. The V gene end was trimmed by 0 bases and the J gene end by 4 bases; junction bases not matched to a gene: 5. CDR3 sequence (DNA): TGTGCCAGCAGTTACTCTACAGGGGATGGAGAGACCCAGTACTTC. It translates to CASSYSTGDGETQYF.

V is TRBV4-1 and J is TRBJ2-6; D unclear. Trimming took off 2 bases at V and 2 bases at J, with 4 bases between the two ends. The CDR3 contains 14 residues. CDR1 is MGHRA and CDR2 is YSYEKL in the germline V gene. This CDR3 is CASSQPAGANVLTF. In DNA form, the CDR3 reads TGCGCCAGCAGCCAACCAGCTGGGGCCAACGTCCTGACTTTC.

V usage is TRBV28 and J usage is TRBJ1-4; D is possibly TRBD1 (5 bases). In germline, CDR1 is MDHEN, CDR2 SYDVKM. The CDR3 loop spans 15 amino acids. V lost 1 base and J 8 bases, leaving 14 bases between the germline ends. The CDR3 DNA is TGTGCCAGCAGTTTATTCGGCAGGGACGGGGAAAAACTGTTTTTT. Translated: CASSLFGRDGEKLFF.

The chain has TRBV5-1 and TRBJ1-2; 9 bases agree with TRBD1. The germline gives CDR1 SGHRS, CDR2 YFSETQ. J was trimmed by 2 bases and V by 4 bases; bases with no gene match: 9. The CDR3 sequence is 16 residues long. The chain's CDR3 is CASSHRDRDLNYGYTF. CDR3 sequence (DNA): TGCGCCAGCAGCCACCGGGACAGGGACCTAAACTATGGCTACACCTTC.

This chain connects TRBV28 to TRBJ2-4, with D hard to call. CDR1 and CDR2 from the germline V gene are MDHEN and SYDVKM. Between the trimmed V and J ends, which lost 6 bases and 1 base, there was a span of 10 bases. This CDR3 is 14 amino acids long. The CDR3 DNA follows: TGTGCCAGCAGGCGTCACGAGGCCAAAAACATTCAGTACTTC. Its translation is CASRRHEAKNIQYF.

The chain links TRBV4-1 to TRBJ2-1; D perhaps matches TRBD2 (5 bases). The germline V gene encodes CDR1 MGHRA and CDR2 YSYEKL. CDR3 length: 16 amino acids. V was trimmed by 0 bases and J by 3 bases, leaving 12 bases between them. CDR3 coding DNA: TGCGCCAGCAGCCAAGAACCCGGACTGATCTACAATGAGCAGTTCTTC. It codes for CASSQEPGLIYNEQFF.

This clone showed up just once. DNA for the CDR3: TGCGCCAGCAGCCCCGGGACAGGGTTATCAAATGAGCAGTTCTTC. Protein: CASSPGTGLSNEQFF. This chain connects TRBV4-3 to TRBJ2-1; TRBD1 agrees at 9 bases. The V and J ends lost 4 bases and 7 bases, in that order; junction bases with no gene match: 8. The V gene's germline CDR1 is LGHNA and CDR2 YSLEER. The CDR3 extends over 15 amino acids.

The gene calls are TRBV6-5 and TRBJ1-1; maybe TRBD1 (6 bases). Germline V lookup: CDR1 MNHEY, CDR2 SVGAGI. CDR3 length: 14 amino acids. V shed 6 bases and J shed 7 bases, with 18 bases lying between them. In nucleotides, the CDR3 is TGTGCCAGCAGGCCGGGACACTCCATCTTTGAAGCTTTCTTT. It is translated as CASRPGHSIFEAFF.

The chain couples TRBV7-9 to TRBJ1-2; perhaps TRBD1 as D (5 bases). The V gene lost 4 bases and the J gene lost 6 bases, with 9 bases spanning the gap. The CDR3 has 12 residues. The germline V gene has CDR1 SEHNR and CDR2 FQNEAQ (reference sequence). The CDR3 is CASSWDGDGYTF. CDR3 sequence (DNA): TGTGCCAGCAGCTGGGACGGGGATGGCTACACCTTC.

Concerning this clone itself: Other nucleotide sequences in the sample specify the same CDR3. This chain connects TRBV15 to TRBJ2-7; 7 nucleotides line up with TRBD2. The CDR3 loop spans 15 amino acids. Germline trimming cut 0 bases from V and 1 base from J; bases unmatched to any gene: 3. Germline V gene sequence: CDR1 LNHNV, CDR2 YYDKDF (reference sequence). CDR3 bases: TGTGCCACCAGCAGAGAGGCGGGGGTTTCCTACGAGCAGTACTTC. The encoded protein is CATSREAGVSYEQYF.

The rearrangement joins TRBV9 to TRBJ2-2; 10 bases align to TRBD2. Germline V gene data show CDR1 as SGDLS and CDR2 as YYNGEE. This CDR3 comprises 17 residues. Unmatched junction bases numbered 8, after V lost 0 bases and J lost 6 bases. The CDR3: CASSVAKSGGAPGELFF. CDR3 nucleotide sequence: TGTGCCAGCAGCGTAGCTAAAAGCGGGGGGGCCCCCGGGGAGCTGTTTTTT.

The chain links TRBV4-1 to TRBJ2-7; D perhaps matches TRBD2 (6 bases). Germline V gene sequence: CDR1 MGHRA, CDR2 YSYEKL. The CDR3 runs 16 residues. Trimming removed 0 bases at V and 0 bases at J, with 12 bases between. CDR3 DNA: TGCGCCAGCAGCCAAGAGGGGGGTTACAGCTCCTACGAGCAGTACTTC. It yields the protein CASSQEGGYSSYEQYF.

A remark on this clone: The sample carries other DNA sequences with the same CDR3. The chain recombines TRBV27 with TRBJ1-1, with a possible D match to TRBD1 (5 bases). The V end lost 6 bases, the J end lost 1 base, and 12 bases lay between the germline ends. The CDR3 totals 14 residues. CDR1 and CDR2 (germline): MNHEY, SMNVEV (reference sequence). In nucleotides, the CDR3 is TGTGCCAGCAGCCCTGGGGGAGGGAACACTGAAGCTTTCTTT. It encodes CASSPGGGNTEAFF.

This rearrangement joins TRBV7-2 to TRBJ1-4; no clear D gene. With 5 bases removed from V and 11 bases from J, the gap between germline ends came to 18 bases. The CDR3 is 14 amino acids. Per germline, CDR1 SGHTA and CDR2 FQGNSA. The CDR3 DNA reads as TGTGCCAGCAGCCAGACCTTTGAGGCGGCGAAACTGTTTTTT. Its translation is CASSQTFEAAKLFF.